The entry below gives a single T cell receptor beta chain sequence along with its context. This clone was observed a single time. The target of this receptor is not known. No much larger clonotype is one base removed from it; base qualities were not supplied. One collaborating source in Seattle enrolled patients while the patients were actively infected and followed the patients over time throughout the course of disease. The collaborating institutions used their own protocols to collect whole blood in K2EDTA tubes. For TCRbeta analysis, collaborators shipped samples as frozen whole blood, isolated PBMCs, or DNA extracted from either of those sample types. TCRbeta CDR3 regions were amplified from genomic DNA using the immunoSEQ Assay, a bias-controlled multiplex PCR. As for how the authors treated the data: Nucleated cell counts per sample were estimated from amplification of reference gene primers within the assay. To quantify the absolute abundance of each unique TCRbeta CDR3 rearrangement, sequence reads were collapsed and filtered. For each sample, productive Simpson clonality was calculated as the square root of Simpson's diversity index over productive rearrangements. Imported from immuneACCESS, the table was reduced by TCRdb to in-frame sequences with V and J called. These copies leave out some clones; in studies compared against another copy, an unresolved V gene accounts for under half, and the cause of the remainder is not known. That table is the source of V, J and clone size, and D and trimming were worked out from the DNA. The sample table shows approximately 210,000 clones, and around four fifths are seen once. The ten largest make up roughly 0.91% of the sample.

The data are from a study of blood T cell repertoires in COVID-19 (dated by TCRdb to 2019 to 2021). Context from the whole study: Collaborator samples came from the United States, Italy and Spain and covered acute and convalescent phases of COVID-19. The prospective study material was composed of cDNA or gDNA derived from T cells, B-cell-depleted T cells, or PBMCs. Nearly every sample came with metadata listing a de-identified subject ID, COVID-19 status, age in years and sex. The dataset comprised deeply sampled blood TCRbeta repertoires from subjects exposed to, actively infected with, or recovered from COVID-19. The repertoires were released in a freely available public database meant as a resource for research on the immune response to SARS-CoV-2. Where HLA class I and class II types were available, the types were taken from metadata supplied by the sample provider, not from assay-based typing. The samples were drawn from two sources: the first 160 participants of the ongoing ImmuneRACE study, and 1,254 subjects contributed by 6 global collaborators.

Broad study findings and their caveats: How much clinical and demographic metadata was included differed by source and by participant, and the metadata was provided uncurated.

V is pruned by 6 bases and J by 2 bases, leaving 5 bases of the junction without a gene match. The CDR3 sequence holds 14 residues, the cysteine and phenylalanine included. The sequence is cut down to CDR3 DNA, 42 bases in frame from base 1. The germline V gene gives CDR1 as MRHNA and CDR2 as SNTAGT. This receptor chain uses TRBV6-4 and TRBJ2-3; 7 central nucleotides agree with TRBD1. Sequencing input: peripheral blood. The TCR comes from a man in his sixties with COVID-19, enrolled during active disease. The DNA sequence is given as TGTGCCAGCAGCCACAGGGGTACCACAGATACGCAGTATTTT. This is translated as CASSHRGTTDTQYF.